This T cell receptor (beta chain) came from a study of blood T cell repertoires in COVID-19. Study context: PBMCs, B-cell-depleted T cells, or T cells were the source of the cDNA or gDNA that made up the material.

CDR1 and CDR2 (germline): MGHRA, YSYEKL. CDR3 length equals 16 residues. Trimming took 4 bases from V and 1 from J, leaving 16 bases between them. Clones were read by immunoSEQ multiplex PCR, and TCRdb kept only the in-frame ones, dropping some. The top ten clones hold 1.3% of a sample with 370,000 or so clones, approximately 87% of them seen once. The chain recombines TRBV4-1 with TRBJ2-5; D perhaps matches TRBD1 (5 bases). This TCR derives from a man in his thirties or forties who had recovered from COVID-19. The sequencing sample was made of PBMCs or T cells enriched from blood (not recorded which). The CDR3 DNA is TGCGCCAGCAGCCGGACAATTACCCATTCCCAAGAGACCCAGTACTTC. Its translation: CASSRTITHSQETQYF.